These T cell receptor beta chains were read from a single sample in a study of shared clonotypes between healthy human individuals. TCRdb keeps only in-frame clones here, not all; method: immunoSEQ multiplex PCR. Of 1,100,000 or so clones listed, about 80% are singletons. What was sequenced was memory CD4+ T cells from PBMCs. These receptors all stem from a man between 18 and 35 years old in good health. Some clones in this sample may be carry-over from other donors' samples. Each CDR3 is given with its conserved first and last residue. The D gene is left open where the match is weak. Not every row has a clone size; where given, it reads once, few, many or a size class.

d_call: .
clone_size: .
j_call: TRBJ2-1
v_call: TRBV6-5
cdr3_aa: CASSQKDNEQFF
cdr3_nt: TGTGCCAGCAGCCAGAAAGACAATGAGCAGTTCTTC

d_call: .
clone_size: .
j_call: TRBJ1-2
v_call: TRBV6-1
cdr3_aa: CASRGFWGYTF
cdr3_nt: TGTGCCAGCAGGGGATTTTGGGGCTACACCTTC

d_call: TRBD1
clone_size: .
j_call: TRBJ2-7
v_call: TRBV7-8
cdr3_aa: CASSLANRQGYEQYF
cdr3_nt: TGTGCCAGCAGCTTAGCCAATCGACAGGGCTACGAGCAGTACTTC

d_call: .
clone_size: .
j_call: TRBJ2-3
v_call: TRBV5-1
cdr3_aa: CASSAGRNADTQYF
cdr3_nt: TGCGCCAGCAGCGCCGGACGGAACGCAGATACGCAGTATTTT

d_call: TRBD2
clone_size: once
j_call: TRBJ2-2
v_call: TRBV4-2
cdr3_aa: CASSQDPRLADSTGELFF
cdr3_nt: TGTGCCAGCAGCCAAGATCCGCGGCTAGCGGACTCCACCGGGGAGCTGTTTTTT

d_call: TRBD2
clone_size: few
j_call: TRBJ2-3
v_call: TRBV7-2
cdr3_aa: CASSFTSGHTDTQYF
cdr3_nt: TGTGCCAGCAGCTTCACTAGCGGACACACAGATACGCAGTATTTT

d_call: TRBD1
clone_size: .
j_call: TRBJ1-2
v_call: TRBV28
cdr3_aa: CASLTGANYGYTF
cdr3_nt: TGTGCCAGCCTCACAGGGGCTAACTATGGCTACACCTTC

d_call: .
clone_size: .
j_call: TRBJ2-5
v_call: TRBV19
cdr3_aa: CASSSRRDQETQYF
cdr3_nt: TGTGCCAGTAGTAGCCGACGGGACCAAGAGACCCAGTACTTC

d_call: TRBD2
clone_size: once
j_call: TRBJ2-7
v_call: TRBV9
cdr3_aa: CASSPRLAGDEQYF
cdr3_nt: TGTGCCAGCAGCCCACGGCTAGCGGGAGACGAGCAGTACTTC

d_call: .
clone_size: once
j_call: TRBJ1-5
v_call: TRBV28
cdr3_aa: CASSPVRELGNQPQHF
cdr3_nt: TGTGCCAGCAGCCCTGTGAGGGAACTCGGCAATCAGCCCCAGCATTTT

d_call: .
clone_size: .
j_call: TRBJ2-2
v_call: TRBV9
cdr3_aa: CASTLGTGELFF
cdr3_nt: TGTGCCAGCACCCTAGGGACCGGGGAGCTGTTTTTT

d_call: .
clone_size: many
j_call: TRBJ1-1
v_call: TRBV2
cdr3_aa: CASSSKLVNTEAFF
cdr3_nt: TGTGCCAGCAGCTCGAAACTGGTGAACACTGAAGCTTTCTTT

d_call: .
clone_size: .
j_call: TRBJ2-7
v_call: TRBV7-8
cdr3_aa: CASSLGVLGQYF
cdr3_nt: TGTGCCAGCAGCTTAGGGGTGTTAGGGCAGTACTTC

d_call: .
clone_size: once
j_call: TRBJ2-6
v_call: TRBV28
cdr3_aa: CASSSPASGANVLTF
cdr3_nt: TGTGCCAGCAGTTCGCCCGCTTCTGGGGCCAACGTCCTGACTTTC

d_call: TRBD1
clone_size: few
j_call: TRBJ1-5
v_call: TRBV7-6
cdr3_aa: CASSLSGGNQPQHF
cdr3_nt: TGTGCCAGCAGCTTGTCAGGGGGTAATCAGCCCCAGCATTTT

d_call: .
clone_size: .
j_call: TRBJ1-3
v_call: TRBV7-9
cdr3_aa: CASSLAAPDNTIYF
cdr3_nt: TGTGCCAGCAGCTTAGCGGCCCCGGACAACACCATATATTTT

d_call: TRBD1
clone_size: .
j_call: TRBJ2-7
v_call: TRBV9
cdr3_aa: CASSDPGRGLVEQYF
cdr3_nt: TGTGCCAGCAGCGACCCGGGCAGGGGGCTCGTCGAGCAGTACTTC

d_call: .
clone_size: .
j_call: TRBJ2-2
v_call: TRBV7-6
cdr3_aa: CASSPQVGTSTGELFF
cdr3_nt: TGTGCCAGCAGCCCACAGGTGGGGACCAGCACCGGGGAGCTGTTTTTT

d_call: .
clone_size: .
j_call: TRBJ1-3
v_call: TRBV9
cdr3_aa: CASSVGEESRDTIYF
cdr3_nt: TGTGCCAGCAGCGTAGGCGAAGAGTCCCGGGACACCATATATTTT

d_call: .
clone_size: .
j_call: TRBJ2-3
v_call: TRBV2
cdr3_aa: CASTLEEGPPPTDTQYF
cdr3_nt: TGTGCCAGCACCCTCGAGGAGGGTCCCCCCCCCACAGATACGCAGTATTTT

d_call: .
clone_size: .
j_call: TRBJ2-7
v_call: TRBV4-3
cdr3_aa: CASSQDLDPPYEQYF
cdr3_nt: TGCGCCAGCAGCCAAGATTTGGATCCCCCCTACGAGCAGTACTTC

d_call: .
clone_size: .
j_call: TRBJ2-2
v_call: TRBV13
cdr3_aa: CASSLLSPGELFF
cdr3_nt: TGTGCCAGCAGCCTGTTGAGCCCCGGGGAGCTGTTTTTT

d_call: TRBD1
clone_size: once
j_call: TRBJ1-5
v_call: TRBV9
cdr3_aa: CASSADRVDQPQHF
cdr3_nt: TGTGCCAGCAGCGCCGACAGGGTGGATCAGCCCCAGCATTTT

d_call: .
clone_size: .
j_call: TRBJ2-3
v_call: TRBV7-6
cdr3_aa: CASSPRHTDTQYF
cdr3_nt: TGTGCCAGCAGCCCCCGACACACAGATACGCAGTATTTT

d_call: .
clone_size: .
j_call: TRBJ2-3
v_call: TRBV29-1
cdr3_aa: CSVIRVVADTQYF
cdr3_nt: TGCAGCGTAATTAGGGTGGTAGCAGATACGCAGTATTTT

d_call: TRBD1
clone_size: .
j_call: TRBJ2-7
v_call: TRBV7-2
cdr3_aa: CASSRSGTGPTDF
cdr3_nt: TGTGCCAGCAGCCGATCCGGGACAGGGCCTACGGACTTC

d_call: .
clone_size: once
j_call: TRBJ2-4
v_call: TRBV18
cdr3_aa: CASSPTAGFQYF
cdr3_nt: TGTGCCAGCTCACCAACCGCCGGGTTTCAGTACTTC

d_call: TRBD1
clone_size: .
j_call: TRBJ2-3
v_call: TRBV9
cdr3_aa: CASSAGQGPTDTQYF
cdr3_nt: TGTGCCAGCAGCGCCGGACAGGGCCCCACAGATACGCAGTATTTT

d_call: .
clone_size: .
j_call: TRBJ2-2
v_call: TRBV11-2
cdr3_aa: CASSVQVRGGELFF
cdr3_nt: TGTGCCAGCAGCGTACAAGTACGGGGCGGGGAGCTGTTTTTT

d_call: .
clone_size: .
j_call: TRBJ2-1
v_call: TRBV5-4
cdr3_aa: CASSLAIESYNEQFF
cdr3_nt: TGTGCCAGCAGCTTGGCCATCGAGTCCTACAATGAGCAGTTCTTC

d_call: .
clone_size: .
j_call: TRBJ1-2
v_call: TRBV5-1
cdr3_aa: CASSLDREVNGYTF
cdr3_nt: TGCGCCAGCAGCTTGGACAGGGAAGTCAATGGCTACACCTTC

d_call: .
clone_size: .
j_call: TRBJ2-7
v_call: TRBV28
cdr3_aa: CASSLIGQPRGDEQYF
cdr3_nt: TGTGCCAGCAGTTTGATCGGACAGCCCCGTGGGGACGAGCAGTACTTC